This TCR beta chain was sequenced for a study of identical twins. The V end was cut by 3 bases, the J end by 3 bases, with 9 bases between. Germline V gives CDR1 LNHDA, CDR2 SQIVND (reference sequence). This CDR3 region has 13 residues. MiXCR, applied by TCRdb to the 5' RACE reads, yields one record per CDR3 protein. The table shows hundreds of thousands of distinct CDR3 sequences, with less than 10% occurring only once. Sequenced sample: memory (CD45RO+) T cells sorted from blood. The rearrangement uses TRBV19 and TRBJ2-7; unclear D gene. This sequence originates from a young woman in good health. DNA of the CDR3: TGTGCCAGTAGTATCGCCAGCAGCTACGAGCAGTACTTC. This sequence encodes CASSIASSYEQYF.